Below, 26 T cell receptor beta chains from the same sample are listed, as sequenced in a study of cytomegalovirus exposure and HLA in healthy donors. A multiplex PCR was run with 60 Vbeta primers and 13 Jbeta primers. Sequenced by immunoSEQ multiplex PCR; TCRdb stores in-frame clones only, minus some. The ten top clones account for 1.4% to 1.5%, within a sample of 65,000 to 95,000 clones. The sequencing sample was made of PBMCs. Every receptor here comes from a woman aged 55-69 years in good health and CMV-seronegative.

For the CDR3, the DNA is TGTGCCAGCAGTTTTGTTTTCGGGGGAACCGCCTACGAGCAGTACTTC. Translated, it gives CASSFVFGGTAYEQYF. The chain recombines TRBV27 with TRBJ2-7; D perhaps matches TRBD2 (6 bases). Trimming shortened V by 3 bases and J by 2 bases, and 17 bases separated the two germline ends. Per the germline V gene, CDR1 is MNHEY and CDR2 is SMNVEV (reference sequence). CDR3 size: 16 residues.

The genes are TRBV28 and TRBJ1-1, with 11 bases aligning to TRBD1. This CDR3 spans 17 amino acids. CDR1 MDHEN and CDR2 SYDVKM come from the germline V gene. Losses at the gene ends were 1 base for V and 6 bases for J; bases not matched to a gene: 10. The CDR3 protein is CASSLLWGTGGGSEAFF. The CDR3 nucleotides read TGTGCCAGCAGTTTATTATGGGGGACAGGGGGAGGGTCTGAAGCTTTCTTT.

The gene calls are TRBV5-1 and TRBJ1-1, with 7 nucleotides matching TRBD1. Germline lookup yields CDR1 SGHRS and CDR2 YFSETQ. The CDR3 contains 13 residues. V lost 3 bases, J lost 6 bases, and 5 bases stayed unmatched. CDR3 in amino acids: CASSSQGEAEAFF. CDR3 sequence (DNA): TGCGCCAGCAGCTCTCAGGGGGAGGCTGAAGCTTTCTTT.

The chain is built from TRBV5-4 and TRBJ2-7; D gene unclear. Germline values: CDR1 SGHNT, CDR2 YYREEE (reference sequence). The CDR3 is 12 residues long. Between the trimmed V and J ends, which lost 1 base and 6 bases, there was a span of 8 bases. CDR3: CASSLSPLEQYF. In nucleotides, the CDR3 is TGTGCCAGCAGCTTGTCTCCCCTCGAGCAGTACTTC.

CDR3 bases: TGTGCCAGCAACACACAGGGTACCTCCTACGAGCAGTACTTC. This codes for CASNTQGTSYEQYF. The chain uses TRBV2 and TRBJ2-7, with D perhaps matching TRBD1 (6 bases). V shed 7 bases and J shed 0 bases, with 13 bases lying between them. This CDR3 region has 14 residues. Per the germline V gene, CDR1 is SNHLY and CDR2 is FYNNEI.

The rearrangement uses TRBV7-8 and TRBJ2-1; D is unclear. The CDR3 totals 13 residues. The germline CDR1 and CDR2 sequences are SGHVS and FQNEAQ. V was shortened by 3 bases and J by 5 bases, with 8 bases between the two germline ends. DNA for the CDR3: TGTGCCAGCAGCTTTTCCCAAAACAATGAGCAGTTCTTC. It specifies CASSFSQNNEQFF.

V is TRBV5-1 and J is TRBJ2-3; 8 bases align to TRBD2. This CDR3 region has 16 residues. The J segment lost 2 bases and the V segment lost 0 bases, leaving 5 bases of the junction unmatched. Germline V gives CDR1 SGHRS, CDR2 YFSETQ. This CDR3 is CASSLERGTYTDTQYF. In nucleotides, the CDR3 is TGCGCCAGCAGCTTGGAGCGGGGGACTTACACAGATACGCAGTATTTT.

V is TRBV5-1 and J is TRBJ2-1; the D gene is possibly TRBD1 (6 bases). Germline CDR1 is SGHRS and CDR2 is YFSETQ. The germline V and J ends were trimmed by 4 bases and 15 bases, with 23 bases remaining between them. The CDR3 loop spans 14 amino acids. The CDR3 DNA sequence: TGCGCCAGCAGCACGGACAGCCGGTCAATCGCGCCGTTCTTC. Its translation is CASSTDSRSIAPFF. The complete variable domain, with remaining parts taken from reference TRBV5-1 and TRBJ2-1, reads KAGVTQTPRYLIKTRGQQVTLSCSPISGHRSVSWYQQTPGQGLQFLFEYFSETQRNKGNFPGRFSGRQFSNSRSEMNVSTLELGDSALYLCASSTDSRSIAPFFGPGTRLTVL.

V and J are TRBV7-2 and TRBJ2-7; the match to TRBD2 covers 13 bases. Germline CDR1 reads SGHTA; CDR2 reads FQGNSA. V lost 4 bases and J lost 1; bases outside the gene matches: 7. The CDR3 runs 17 residues. The CDR3 DNA sequence: TGTGCCAGCAGCTCTTCACAGGGACTAGCGGGATCCTACGAGCAGTACTTC. Protein product: CASSSSQGLAGSYEQYF.

The chain joins TRBV28 to TRBJ1-2, with TRBD1 matching 9 bases. V shed 7 bases and J 2 bases; nucleotides not matched to a gene: 14. Germline V gene data show CDR1 as MDHEN and CDR2 as SYDVKM. CDR3 size: 17 residues. This chain's CDR3 is CASKPNEGTGWNYGYTF. The CDR3 DNA reads as TGTGCCAGCAAACCAAACGAAGGGACAGGGTGGAACTATGGCTACACCTTC.

This chain uses TRBV28 with TRBJ2-2; D gene uncertain. In germline, CDR1 is MDHEN, CDR2 SYDVKM. The V gene lost 2 bases and the J gene lost 9 bases, with 7 bases spanning the gap. This CDR3 has 12 residues. DNA for the CDR3: TGTGCCAGCAGTTTAGGCTTGAGGGAGCTGTTTTTT. Its translation: CASSLGLRELFF.

The rearrangement uses TRBV6-1 and TRBJ2-7; D unresolved. The germline CDR1 and CDR2 sequences are MNHNS and SASEGT. V lost 4 bases and J 8 bases, leaving 12 bases between the germline ends. The CDR3 contains 12 residues. The CDR3 loop is CASSALPTQQYF. CDR3 DNA sequence: TGTGCCAGCAGTGCCTTACCTACTCAGCAGTACTTC.

The chain combines TRBV7-9 with TRBJ2-7; D is perhaps TRBD1 (6 bases). Trimming left V 4 bases short and J 6 bases short, with 10 bases between. CDR1 and CDR2 (germline): SEHNR, FQNEAQ (reference sequence). This CDR3 contains 12 residues. In nucleotides, the CDR3 is TGTGCCAGCAGCTCTGAGGGGGTCGAGCAGTACTTC. Translated: CASSSEGVEQYF.

The chain links TRBV28 to TRBJ2-2; D gene ambiguous. Germline lookup yields CDR1 MDHEN and CDR2 SYDVKM. V gave up 5 bases and J gave up 0 bases, with 4 bases separating them. The CDR3 is 13 amino acids. The CDR3 sequence is CASSPSNTGELFF. CDR3 in DNA: TGTGCCAGCAGTCCCTCGAACACCGGGGAGCTGTTTTTT.

V is TRBV19 and J is TRBJ1-2, with 9 bases fitting TRBD1. The V segment lost 6 bases and the J segment 7 bases; nucleotides outside the gene matches: 9. The CDR3 has 14 residues. Germline CDR1 reads LNHDA; CDR2 reads SQIVND (reference sequence). In DNA, the CDR3 is TGTGCCAGTAGGGATTGGGACAGGGACGGTGGCTACACCTTC. It is translated as CASRDWDRDGGYTF.

The gene calls are TRBV7-9 and TRBJ2-5; D perhaps matches TRBD2 (6 bases). In germline, CDR1 is SEHNR, CDR2 FQNEAQ (reference sequence). This CDR3 contains 14 residues. The ends were cut back, 5 bases at V and 3 bases at J, with 13 bases in the middle. In DNA form, the CDR3 reads TGTGCCAGCAGCCTCTCCGGGGGAAAAGAGACCCAGTACTTC. It encodes CASSLSGGKETQYF. Based on the CDR3 plus reference TRBV7-9 and TRBJ2-5, the full variable domain is DTGVSQNPRHKITKRGQNVTFRCDPISEHNRLYWYRQTLGQGPEFLTYFQNEAQLEKSRLLSDRFSAERPKGSFSTLEIQRTEQGDSAMYLCASSLSGGKETQYFGPGTRLLVL.

The rearrangement uses TRBV27 and TRBJ2-1, with D maybe TRBD1 (6 bases). This CDR3 has 14 residues. V lost 2 bases to trimming and J lost 4 bases, with 9 bases between them. In germline, CDR1 is MNHEY, CDR2 SMNVEV (reference sequence). The CDR3 here is CASSLLDSYNEQFF. The CDR3 DNA follows: TGTGCCAGCAGTTTACTGGACAGTTACAATGAGCAGTTCTTC.

This chain connects TRBV2 to TRBJ1-2; 7 nucleotides line up with TRBD1. Germline CDR1 SNHLY, CDR2 FYNNEI. J gave up 5 bases and V 10 bases, and 4 bases lay outside the gene matches. The CDR3 totals 11 residues. CDR3 sequence (DNA): TGTGCCACGCAGGGGGAGTATGGCTACACCTTC. Protein product: CATQGEYGYTF.

The J gene is TRBJ1-1, the V gene TRBV7-9, with 7 bases fitting TRBD1. The germline V gene has CDR1 SEHNR and CDR2 FQNEAQ (reference sequence). There are 14 residues in the CDR3. The V and J ends lost 3 bases and 1 base, in that order; junction bases with no gene match: 2. CDR3 nucleotides: TGTGCCAGCAGCTTCCAGGGGGGGAACACTGAAGCTTTCTTT. Translated: CASSFQGGNTEAFF.

Of note for this clone: The germline gene is not matched at one end of the junction; a read error may be the cause. V and J are TRBV6-6 and TRBJ2-5, with 8 bases fitting TRBD2. Germline CDR1 MNHNY, CDR2 SVGAGI (reference sequence). The CDR3 spans 14 residues. CDR3 sequence reads: CARSYGTSQETQYF. For the CDR3, the DNA is TGTGCCCGCAGTTACGGGACTAGCCAAGAGACCCAGTACTTC.

CDR3 in amino acids: CASSARRGADTQYF. The DNA for the CDR3 is TGTGCCAGCAGTGCTCGTCGGGGGGCAGATACGCAGTATTTT. The chain is built from TRBV2 and TRBJ2-3, with 7 bases fitting TRBD2. The J segment lost 4 bases and the V segment lost 4 bases, leaving 5 bases of the junction unmatched. This CDR3 contains 14 residues. Per germline, CDR1 SNHLY and CDR2 FYNNEI.

The chain links TRBV18 to TRBJ1-2; D remains unclear. In germline, CDR1 is KGHSH, CDR2 LQKENI. There are 15 residues in the CDR3. Between the trimmed V and J ends, which lost 0 bases and 7 bases, there was a span of 15 bases. CDR3 region: CASSPPTDLIGGYTF. The CDR3 nucleotides are TGTGCCAGCTCACCACCGACTGACCTAATAGGTGGCTACACCTTC.

V and J are TRBV19 and TRBJ2-7; TRBD1 matches at 10 bases. The CDR3 loop spans 16 amino acids. Germline V gene data show CDR1 as LNHDA and CDR2 as SQIVND (reference sequence). Trimming cost V 5 bases and J 3 bases; bases outside gene matches: 10. CDR3 bases: TGTGCCAGTAGTGCACCCGGGACAGGGGTTTTCTACGAGCAGTACTTC. This encodes CASSAPGTGVFYEQYF.

The chain employs TRBV2 and TRBJ2-7, with 7 bases lining up with TRBD1. The trim removed 6 bases at V and 4 bases at J, leaving 9 bases unmatched. CDR1 is SNHLY and CDR2 is FYNNEI in the germline V gene. This CDR3 region has 14 residues. DNA for the CDR3: TGTGCCAGCAGAATGGACAGGTTCTTATACGAGCAGTACTTC. This sequence encodes CASRMDRFLYEQYF.

The chain recombines TRBV5-4 with TRBJ2-7, with TRBD2 matching 7 bases. Trimming took 6 bases from V and 6 from J; bases not matched to a gene: 15. In germline, CDR1 is SGHNT, CDR2 YYREEE (reference sequence). This CDR3 is built from 15 residues. CDR3 bases: TGTGCCAGCACCCCACGGGGCGGGAGCATACGCGAGCAGTACTTC. Its protein product is CASTPRGGSIREQYF.

This rearrangement joins TRBV5-1 to TRBJ1-3, with no clear D. The CDR3 covers 14 residues. Germline-derived CDR1 and CDR2 are SGHRS and YFSETQ. V lost 3 bases to trimming and J lost 2 bases, with 9 bases between them. CDR3 in amino acids: CASSSGPAGNTIYF. CDR3 DNA: TGCGCCAGCAGCTCTGGCCCTGCTGGAAACACCATATATTTT.